The 17 T cell receptor beta chains below all came from one sample that was sequenced in a study of vaccination and CD4 T cells after COVID-19 (dated by TCRdb to between 2021 and 2024). Libraries came from PCR. Sequencing took place on an Illumina iSeq 100. The raw public data were reprocessed by TCRdb itself: fastp quality trimming at Q25, MiXCR clonotype calling, in-frame beta chains only. Rows are unified per CDR3 protein, each entry keeping the most common DNA and genes. The sample yields over 25,000 distinct CDR3 sequences; around 50% were counted once. The top ten constitute 5% to 6.5% of the sample. The sample's time point label is to be understood as: late sampling 161 to 241 days after vaccination in three convalescent patients. Sequenced here: CD4+ T cells from blood, sampled about 7 months after SARS-CoV-2 vaccination. These receptor sequences come from a human donor who had recovered from COVID-19.

The rearrangement links TRBV28 to TRBJ1-1; D is uncertain. V lost 10 bases, J lost 3 bases, and 12 bases lay in between. The CDR3 runs to 12 residues. Germline CDR1 reads MDHEN; CDR2 reads SYDVKM. CDR3 amino acids: CATSRWDTEAFF. In nucleotides, the CDR3 is TGTGCCACTTCCAGATGGGACACTGAAGCTTTCTTT.

The genes are TRBV20-1 and TRBJ1-2, with 8 positions matching TRBD1. The J segment lost 4 bases and the V segment lost 4 bases, leaving 8 bases of the junction unmatched. The CDR3 runs 14 residues. From germline, CDR1 is DFQATT and CDR2 SNEGSKA (reference sequence). The CDR3 sequence is CSATGQVRAYGYTF. The CDR3 DNA follows: TGCAGTGCTACGGGACAGGTCAGAGCCTATGGCTACACCTTC.

V is TRBV6-2 or TRBV6-3 and J is TRBJ2-5, with D tentatively TRBD2 (5 bases). The CDR3 runs 12 residues. Germline assignment: CDR1 MNHEY and CDR2 SVGEGT. Trimming shortened V by 8 bases and J by 5 bases, and 12 bases separated the two germline ends. The CDR3, as DNA: TGTGCCAGCTGCGACCCGGGGGAGACCCAGTACTTC. Its translation: CASCDPGETQYF.

The chain recombines TRBV2 with TRBJ2-2; 8 bases agree with TRBD1. V lost 1 base and J lost 3; bases outside the gene matches: 4. CDR1 and CDR2 from the germline V gene are SNHLY and FYNNEI. This CDR3 region has 16 residues. CDR3 nucleotides: TGTGCCAGCAGTGAAGGGACAGGGCCGTACACCGGGGAGCTGTTTTTT. It translates to CASSEGTGPYTGELFF.

This chain connects TRBV19 to TRBJ2-1, with 8 bases matching TRBD1. CDR3 length: 15 residues. Germline V gene data show CDR1 as LNHDA and CDR2 as SQIVND (reference sequence). After removal of 1 base from V and 5 bases from J, the junction contained 4 bases not matched to a gene. This CDR3 is CASSIGRGLDNEQFF. CDR3 nucleotides: TGTGCCAGTAGTATAGGCAGGGGGCTTGACAATGAGCAGTTCTTC.

This chain links TRBV18 with TRBJ2-1; no clear D. V lost 0 bases and J lost 9, with 9 bases in between. Germline assignment: CDR1 KGHSH and CDR2 LQKENI. This CDR3 is 13 amino acids long. The CDR3 loop is CASSPPSGSEQFF. The CDR3, as DNA: TGTGCCAGCTCACCACCGTCTGGAAGTGAGCAGTTCTTC.

The chain uses TRBV25-1 and TRBJ2-1; D is perhaps TRBD1 (5 bases). The CDR3 runs 13 residues. CDR1 is MGHDK, CDR2 SYGVNS, per germline. V lost 5 bases and J lost 6, with 11 bases in between. The CDR3 sequence: CASSFGHINEQFF. In DNA form, the CDR3 reads TGTGCCAGCAGTTTTGGACACATCAATGAGCAGTTCTTC. The whole variable domain, remainder taken from reference TRBV25-1 and TRBJ2-1, is EADIYQTPRYLVIGTGKKITLECSQTMGHDKMYWYQQDPGMELHLIHYSYGVNSTEKGDLSSESTVSRIRTEHFPLTLESARPSHTSQYLCASSFGHINEQFFGPGTRLTVL.

V gene TRBV28 combines with J gene TRBJ2-5; D gene unclear. The CDR3 totals 12 residues. Trimming shortened V by 4 bases and J by 2 bases, and 5 bases separated the two germline ends. From germline, CDR1 is MDHEN and CDR2 SYDVKM. CDR3 nucleotide sequence: TGTGCCAGCAGTTCTTCTCAAGAGACCCAGTACTTC. Translating it yields CASSSSQETQYF.

The chain uses TRBV14 and TRBJ2-5, with 7 bases fitting TRBD1. The V and J ends lost 1 base and 5 bases, in that order; junction bases with no gene match: 7. Germline V CDR1 and CDR2: SGHDN, FVKESK. The CDR3 loop spans 15 amino acids. The CDR3 nucleotides are TGTGCCAGCAGCCAAGGATCAGGGGGTTATGAGACCCAGTACTTC. It encodes CASSQGSGGYETQYF. Full variable domain (outside the CDR3, taken from reference TRBV14 and TRBJ2-5): EAGVTQFPSHSVIEKGQTVTLRCDPISGHDNLYWYRRVMGKEIKFLLHFVKESKQDESGMPNNRFLAERTGGTYSTLKVQPAELEDSGVYFCASSQGSGGYETQYFGPGTRLLVL.

This sequence joins TRBV7-6 and TRBJ2-5, with D maybe TRBD2 (5 bases). This CDR3 has 14 amino acids. V was cut by 1 base and J by 5 bases, with 11 bases left in between. Germline assignment: CDR1 SGHVS and CDR2 FNYEAQ. This CDR3 is CASSLERERETQYF. CDR3 sequence (DNA): TGTGCCAGCAGCTTAGAGAGGGAGAGGGAGACCCAGTACTTC. The whole variable domain, filled in from reference TRBV7-6 and TRBJ2-5, reads GAGVSQSPRYKVTKRGQDVALRCDPISGHVSLYWYRQALGQGPEFLTYFNYEAQQDKSGLPNDRFSAERPEGSISTLTIQRTEQRDSAMYRCASSLERERETQYFGPGTRLLVL.

The CDR3 sequence: CASSDEARNTQYF. The CDR3 region has the DNA TGCGCCAGCAGCGACGAAGCGCGGAATACGCAGTATTTT. This chain uses TRBV10-2 with TRBJ2-3, with D unresolved. The CDR3 length is 13 residues. V dropped 6 bases and J dropped 7 bases, with 14 bases sitting between them. Germline loops: CDR1 WSHSY, CDR2 SAAADI.

The count of this clonotype is one. The chain has TRBV4-2 and TRBJ2-2; no firm D call. Germline loops: CDR1 LGHNA, CDR2 YNFKEQ. The V and J ends lost 0 bases and 7 bases respectively, with 12 bases between them. The CDR3 covers 15 residues. For the CDR3, the DNA is TGTGCCAGCAGCCAAGAACGAACGTTCGGCGGGGAGCTGTTTTTT. The encoded protein is CASSQERTFGGELFF.

Only a few counts were recorded for this clonotype. V and J are TRBV20-1 and TRBJ1-1; no clear D gene. V gave up 4 bases and J gave up 6 bases, with 15 bases separating them. The length of the CDR3 is 13 residues. The germline V gene has CDR1 DFQATT and CDR2 SNEGSKA (reference sequence). The CDR3 loop is CSAKKVGGAEAFF. DNA of the CDR3: TGCAGTGCTAAGAAGGTTGGAGGAGCTGAAGCTTTCTTT.

This clonotype was recorded a few times. The gene calls are TRBV20-1 and TRBJ2-5; D is unclear. The CDR3 covers 12 residues. V lost 2 bases and J lost 5, with 9 bases in between. The germline V gene encodes CDR1 DFQATT and CDR2 SNEGSKA (reference sequence). Here the CDR3 DNA reads TGCAGTGCTAGAATAGGGTCGGAGACCCAGTACTTC. The encoded protein is CSARIGSETQYF.

This clonotype rates as medium-sized (0.01 to 0.1%). The rearrangement uses TRBV20-1 and TRBJ2-7, with 8 bases lining up with TRBD2. The CDR3 extends over 12 amino acids. CDR1 DFQATT and CDR2 SNEGSKA come from the germline V gene (reference sequence). The CDR3 is CAQRSGSYEQYF. DNA for the CDR3: TGCGCCCAGAGGAGCGGGAGCTACGAGCAGTACTTC.

The V call is TRBV24-1, the J call TRBJ2-6; a possible D gene is TRBD1 (6 bases). The CDR3 extends over 16 amino acids. The germline V and J ends were trimmed by 6 bases and 2 bases, with 13 bases remaining between them. In germline, CDR1 is KGHDR, CDR2 SFDVKD. The CDR3: CATSSIRGAGANVLTF. CDR3 in DNA: TGTGCCACCAGTTCAATCAGGGGCGCTGGGGCCAACGTCCTGACTTTC.

A few counts support this clonotype. Written as DNA, the CDR3 is TGTGCCAGTAGTGAGGTTTGGCTAGCGGGGAATTCAGATACGCAGTATTTT. This translates into CASSEVWLAGNSDTQYF. The V gene is TRBV19, the J gene TRBJ2-3, with 9 bases fitting TRBD2. The CDR3 spans 17 residues. After removal of 5 bases from V and 4 bases from J, the junction contained 13 bases not matched to a gene. Germline V lookup: CDR1 LNHDA, CDR2 SQIVND (reference sequence).